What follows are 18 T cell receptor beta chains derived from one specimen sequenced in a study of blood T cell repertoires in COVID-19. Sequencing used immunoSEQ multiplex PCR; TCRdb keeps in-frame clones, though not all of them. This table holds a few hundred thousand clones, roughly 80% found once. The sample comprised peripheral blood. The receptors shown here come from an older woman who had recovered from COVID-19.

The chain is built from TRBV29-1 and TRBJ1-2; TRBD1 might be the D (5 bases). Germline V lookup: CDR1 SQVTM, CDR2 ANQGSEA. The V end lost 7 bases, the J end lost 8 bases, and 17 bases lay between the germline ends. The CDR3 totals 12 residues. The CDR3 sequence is CSAVRGNQGYTF. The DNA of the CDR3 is TGCAGCGCTGTACGGGGGAACCAAGGCTACACCTTC.

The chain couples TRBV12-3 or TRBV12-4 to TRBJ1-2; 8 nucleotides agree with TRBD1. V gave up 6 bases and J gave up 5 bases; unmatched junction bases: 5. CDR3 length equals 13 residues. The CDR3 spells CASSPDRGYGYTF. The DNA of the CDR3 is TGTGCCAGCAGCCCCGACAGGGGATATGGCTACACCTTC.

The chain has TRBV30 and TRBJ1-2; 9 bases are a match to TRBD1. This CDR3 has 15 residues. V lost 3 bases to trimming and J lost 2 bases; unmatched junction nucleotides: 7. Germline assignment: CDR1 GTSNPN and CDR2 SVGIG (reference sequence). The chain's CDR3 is CAWRSRDRVNYGYTF. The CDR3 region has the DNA TGTGCCTGGAGGTCCCGGGACAGGGTCAACTATGGCTACACCTTC.

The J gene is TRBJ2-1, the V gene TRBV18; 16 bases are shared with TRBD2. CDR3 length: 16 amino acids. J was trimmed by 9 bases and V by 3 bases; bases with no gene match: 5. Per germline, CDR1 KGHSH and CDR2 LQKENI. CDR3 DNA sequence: TGTGCCAGCTCACCTACCGGGACTAGCGGGGGGGGTGAGCAGTTCTTC. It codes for CASSPTGTSGGGEQFF.

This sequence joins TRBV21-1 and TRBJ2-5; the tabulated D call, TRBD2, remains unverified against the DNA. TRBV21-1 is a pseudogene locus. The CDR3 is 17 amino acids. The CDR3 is CASSKGVGGTYQETQYF. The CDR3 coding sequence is TGTGCCAGCAGCAAGGGTGTAGGCGGGACCTACCAAGAGACCCAGTACTTC.

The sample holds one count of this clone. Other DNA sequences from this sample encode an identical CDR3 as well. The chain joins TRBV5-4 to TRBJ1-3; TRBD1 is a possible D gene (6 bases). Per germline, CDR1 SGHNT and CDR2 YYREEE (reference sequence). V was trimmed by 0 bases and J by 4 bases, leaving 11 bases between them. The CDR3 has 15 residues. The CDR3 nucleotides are TGTGCCAGCAGCTTGGACAGGGCGACCGGAAACACCATATATTTT. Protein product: CASSLDRATGNTIYF.

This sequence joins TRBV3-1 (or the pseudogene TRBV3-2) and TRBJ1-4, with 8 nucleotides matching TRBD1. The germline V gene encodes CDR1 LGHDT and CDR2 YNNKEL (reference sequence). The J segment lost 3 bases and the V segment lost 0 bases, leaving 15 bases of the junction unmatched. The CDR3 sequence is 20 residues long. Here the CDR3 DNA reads TGTGCCAGCAGCCAAGATGAGGACAGGGAGGTCGAGCTCCCTAATGAAAAACTGTTTTTT. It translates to CASSQDEDREVELPNEKLFF.

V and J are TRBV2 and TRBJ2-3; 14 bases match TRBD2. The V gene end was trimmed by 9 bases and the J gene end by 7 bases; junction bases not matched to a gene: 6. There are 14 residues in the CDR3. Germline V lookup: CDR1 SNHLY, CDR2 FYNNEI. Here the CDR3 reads CASLGLAGANTQYF. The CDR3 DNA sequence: TGTGCCAGTTTGGGACTAGCGGGGGCGAATACGCAGTATTTT.

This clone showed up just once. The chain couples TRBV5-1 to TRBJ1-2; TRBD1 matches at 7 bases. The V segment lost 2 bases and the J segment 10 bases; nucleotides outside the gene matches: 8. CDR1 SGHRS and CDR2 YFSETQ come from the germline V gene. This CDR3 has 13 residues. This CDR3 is CASSFERTGDYTF. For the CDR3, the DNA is TGCGCCAGCAGCTTCGAAAGGACAGGAGACTACACCTTC. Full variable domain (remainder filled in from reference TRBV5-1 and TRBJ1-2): KAGVTQTPRYLIKTRGQQVTLSCSPISGHRSVSWYQQTPGQGLQFLFEYFSETQRNKGNFPGRFSGRQFSNSRSEMNVSTLELGDSALYLCASSFERTGDYTFGSGTRLTVV.

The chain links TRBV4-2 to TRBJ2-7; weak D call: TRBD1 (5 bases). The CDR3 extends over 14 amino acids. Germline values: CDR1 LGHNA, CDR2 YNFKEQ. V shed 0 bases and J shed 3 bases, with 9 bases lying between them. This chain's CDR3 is CASSQERDSYEQYF. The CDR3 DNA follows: TGTGCCAGCAGCCAAGAGAGAGACAGCTACGAGCAGTACTTC.

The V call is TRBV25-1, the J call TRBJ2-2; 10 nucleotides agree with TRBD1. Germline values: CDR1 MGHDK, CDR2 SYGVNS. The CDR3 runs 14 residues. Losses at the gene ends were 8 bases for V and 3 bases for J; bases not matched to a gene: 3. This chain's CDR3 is CASSDRGDTGELFF. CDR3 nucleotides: TGTGCCAGCTCGGACAGGGGGGACACCGGGGAGCTGTTTTTT.

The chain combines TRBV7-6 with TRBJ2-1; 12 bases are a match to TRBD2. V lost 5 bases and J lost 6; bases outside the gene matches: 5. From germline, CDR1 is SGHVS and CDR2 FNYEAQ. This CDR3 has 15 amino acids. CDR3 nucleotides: TGTGCCAGCAGCCCTAGCGGGGGGGCCTTCAATGAGCAGTTCTTC. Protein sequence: CASSPSGGAFNEQFF.

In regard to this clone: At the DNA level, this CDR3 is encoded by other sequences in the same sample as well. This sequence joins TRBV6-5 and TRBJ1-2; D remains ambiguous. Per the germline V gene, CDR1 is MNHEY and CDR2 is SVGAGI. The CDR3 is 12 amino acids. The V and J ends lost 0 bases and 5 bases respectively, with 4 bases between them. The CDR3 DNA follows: TGTGCCAGCAGTTACTCCGGGTATGGCTACACCTTC. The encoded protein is CASSYSGYGYTF.

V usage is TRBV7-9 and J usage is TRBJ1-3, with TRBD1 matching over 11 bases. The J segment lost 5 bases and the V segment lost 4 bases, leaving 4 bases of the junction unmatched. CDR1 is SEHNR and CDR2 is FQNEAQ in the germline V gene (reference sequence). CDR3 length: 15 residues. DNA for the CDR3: TGTGCCAGCAGCTACGGACAGGGGGCTAGAAACACCATATATTTT. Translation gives CASSYGQGARNTIYF.

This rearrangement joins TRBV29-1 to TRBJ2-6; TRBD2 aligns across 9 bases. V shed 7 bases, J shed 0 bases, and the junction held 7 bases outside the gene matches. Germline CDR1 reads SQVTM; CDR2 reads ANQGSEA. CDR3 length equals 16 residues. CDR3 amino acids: CSASGTSFSGANVLTF. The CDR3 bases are TGCAGCGCCAGCGGGACTAGCTTCTCTGGGGCCAACGTCCTGACTTTC.

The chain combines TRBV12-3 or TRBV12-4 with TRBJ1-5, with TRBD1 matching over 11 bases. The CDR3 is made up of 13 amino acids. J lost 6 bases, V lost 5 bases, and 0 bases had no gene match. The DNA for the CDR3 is TGTGCCAGCAGTGGGACAGGGGGTCAGCCCCAGCATTTT. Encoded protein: CASSGTGGQPQHF.

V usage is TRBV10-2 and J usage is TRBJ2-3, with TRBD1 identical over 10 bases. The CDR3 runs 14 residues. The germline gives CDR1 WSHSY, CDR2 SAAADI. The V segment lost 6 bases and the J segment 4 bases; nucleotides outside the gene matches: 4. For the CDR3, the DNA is TGCGCCAGCAGACTTGGACAGGGGGCAGATACGCAGTATTTT. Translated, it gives CASRLGQGADTQYF.

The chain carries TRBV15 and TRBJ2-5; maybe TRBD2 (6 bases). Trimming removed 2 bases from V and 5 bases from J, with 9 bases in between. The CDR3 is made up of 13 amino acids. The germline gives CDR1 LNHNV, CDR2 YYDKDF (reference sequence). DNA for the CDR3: TGTGCCACCAGCAGACCCCGGGGGGAGACCCAGTACTTC. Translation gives CATSRPRGETQYF.